These T cell receptor beta chains were read from a single sample in a study of graft-versus-host responses after intestinal transplantation. Sequenced by immunoSEQ multiplex PCR; TCRdb stores in-frame clones only, minus some. Counted here are 7,000 or so clones, around a third occurring once; the ten biggest clones make up 5.5% to 7.5%. Sample: alloreactive CD8+ T cells from a mixed lymphocyte reaction culture, taken before transplantation. The receptors stem from a human patient who was an organ donor for intestinal transplantation. CDR3s leave out the opening cysteine and the closing phenylalanine or tryptophan. D genes are given only for firm matches.

v_gene: TRBV9; d_gene: TRBD1; j_gene: TRBJ2-7; CDR3aa: ASSVGITGGGYEQY
v_gene: TRBV7-4; d_gene: TRBD1; j_gene: TRBJ2-4; CDR3aa: ASSLADRALAKNIQY
v_gene: TRBV4-1; d_gene: TRBD1; j_gene: TRBJ2-7; CDR3aa: ASSQEWTGPYEQY
v_gene: TRBV4-1; d_gene: .; j_gene: TRBJ1-1; CDR3aa: ASSQATGTLNTEAF
v_gene: TRBV5-8; d_gene: .; j_gene: TRBJ1-2; CDR3aa: ASSLAGGGYT
v_gene: TRBV6-7; d_gene: .; j_gene: TRBJ2-6; CDR3aa: ASSYHSGPGANVLT
v_gene: TRBV4-1; d_gene: .; j_gene: TRBJ2-7; CDR3aa: ASSPRGSYEQY
v_gene: TRBV6-5; d_gene: .; j_gene: TRBJ2-2; CDR3aa: ASSPPPRATGELF
v_gene: TRBV4-1; d_gene: .; j_gene: TRBJ2-1; CDR3aa: ASSQEGIEQF
v_gene: TRBV4-3; d_gene: .; j_gene: TRBJ2-7; CDR3aa: ASSRRTARSYEQY
v_gene: TRBV7-8; d_gene: TRBD1; j_gene: TRBJ1-1; CDR3aa: ASSQGQGGTEAF
v_gene: TRBV2; d_gene: .; j_gene: TRBJ1-2; CDR3aa: ASTINGGVGDGYT
v_gene: TRBV7-2; d_gene: .; j_gene: TRBJ2-7; CDR3aa: ASSLGLAYEQY
v_gene: TRBV4-2; d_gene: .; j_gene: TRBJ1-4; CDR3aa: ASSQDIRGRTTNEKLF
v_gene: TRBV11-2; d_gene: .; j_gene: TRBJ1-4; CDR3aa: ASSRGPYSVRRNEKLF
v_gene: TRBV4-1; d_gene: TRBD2; j_gene: TRBJ2-3; CDR3aa: ASSQLAGGSTDTQY
v_gene: TRBV7-8; d_gene: TRBD1; j_gene: TRBJ2-7; CDR3aa: ASSNGQALPFYEQY
v_gene: TRBV7-3; d_gene: .; j_gene: TRBJ2-3; CDR3aa: ASSSWAQGGRDTQY
v_gene: TRBV7-9; d_gene: TRBD2; j_gene: TRBJ2-7; CDR3aa: ASSSKGTSGRPYEQY
v_gene: TRBV6-6; d_gene: .; j_gene: TRBJ2-2; CDR3aa: ASSYARHRGAV
v_gene: TRBV4-1; d_gene: TRBD2; j_gene: TRBJ2-3; CDR3aa: ASSRLAGTTDTQY
v_gene: TRBV6-5; d_gene: .; j_gene: TRBJ2-1; CDR3aa: ASSYSGSPDEQF